The 21 T cell receptor beta chains given below trace back to one sample, sequenced in a study of T cells after yellow fever vaccination. One entry per CDR3 protein results from TCRdb running MiXCR on the 5' RACE reads. The sample consists of fewer than 400,000 distinct CDR3 sequences, about 11% of them appearing once. Here the sequenced sample was CD4+ T cells sorted from PBMCs, taken 45 days after the yellow fever booster vaccination. These receptors came from a man aged 18 to 29 who received the YFV17D yellow fever vaccine.

The rearrangement joins TRBV30 to TRBJ2-3; 9 bases align to TRBD1. The CDR3 runs 13 residues. Per germline, CDR1 GTSNPN and CDR2 SVGIG (reference sequence). Trimming cost V 7 bases and J 2 bases; bases outside gene matches: 4. The CDR3 coding sequence is TGTGCCTCCGGACAGGGGAACACAGATACGCAGTATTTT. Translated: CASGQGNTDTQYF.

On this clonotype: A read error may produce the germline difference seen at one junction end. V usage is TRBV7-8 and J usage is TRBJ2-2, with 7 bases aligning to TRBD1. The CDR3 totals 16 residues. Germline CDR1 reads SGHVS; CDR2 reads FQNEAQ. DNA of the CDR3: TGTGCCAGCAACTTACGAAGGACAGGGAACACCGGGGAGCTGTTTTTT. This codes for CASNLRRTGNTGELFF.

V gene TRBV20-1 combines with J gene TRBJ2-1; unclear D gene. Per germline, CDR1 DFQATT and CDR2 SNEGSKA (reference sequence). V shed 3 bases and J shed 8 bases, with 8 bases lying between them. The CDR3 consists of 11 residues. CDR3: CSARAGYEQFF. CDR3 coding DNA: TGCAGTGCTAGGGCCGGGTATGAGCAGTTCTTC.

This clonotype turned up a few times. The gene calls are TRBV18 and TRBJ1-2, with 9 bases identical to TRBD1. The CDR3 covers 15 residues. Germline V gene sequence: CDR1 KGHSH, CDR2 LQKENI. With 6 bases clipped from V and 5 bases from J, the junction kept 10 bases outside the gene matches. CDR3 in amino acids: CASSPGTGPQYGYTF. CDR3 coding DNA: TGTGCCAGCTCGCCGGGGACAGGGCCGCAATATGGCTACACCTTC.

This clonotype showed up just a few times. This chain links TRBV20-1 with TRBJ1-6; no clear D gene. This CDR3 has 15 amino acids. CDR1 and CDR2 from the germline V gene are DFQATT and SNEGSKA (reference sequence). Trimming stripped 6 bases from V and 3 bases from J, with 15 bases between. DNA for the CDR3: TGCAGTGCCCTCGGACGGCCCCTCTATAATTCACCCCTCCACTTT. It codes for CSALGRPLYNSPLHF.

Many counts were recorded for this clonotype. The chain links TRBV12-3 or TRBV12-4 to TRBJ1-4, with 9 bases lining up with TRBD1. The CDR3 covers 15 residues. Losses at the gene ends were 5 bases for V and 5 bases for J; bases not matched to a gene: 6. Written as DNA, the CDR3 is TGTGCCAGCAGTCCCACCGGGACAGGGAATGAAAAACTGTTTTTT. It encodes CASSPTGTGNEKLFF.

This clonotype was observed a handful of times. The chain joins TRBV4-1 to TRBJ2-1; 8 bases fit TRBD2. V lost 3 bases, J lost 3 bases, and 10 bases stayed unmatched. The CDR3 is 17 residues long. Per the germline V gene, CDR1 is MGHRA and CDR2 is YSYEKL. The DNA for the CDR3 is TGCGCCAGCAGCCAGCGATCGGGCGGGGGGCTCTACAATGAGCAGTTCTTC. It yields the protein CASSQRSGGGLYNEQFF.

The chain couples TRBV25-1 to TRBJ1-6; D is undetermined. CDR3 length equals 14 residues. Trimming took off 5 bases at V and 10 bases at J, with 15 bases between the two ends. Germline values: CDR1 MGHDK, CDR2 SYGVNS. CDR3 protein: CASSLTDGDSPLHF. The DNA for the CDR3 is TGTGCCAGCAGTTTAACCGACGGAGACTCACCCCTCCACTTT.

A few counts support this clonotype. The V and J genes are TRBV29-1 and TRBJ2-1; 10 bases map to TRBD2. The CDR3 is 14 amino acids. Per germline, CDR1 SQVTM and CDR2 ANQGSEA. V gave up 3 bases and J gave up 7 bases; unmatched junction bases: 6. The CDR3 coding sequence is TGCAGCGTTGACTTAGCGGGGGGCCGGAATGAGCAGTTCTTC. Translated: CSVDLAGGRNEQFF.

J is TRBJ2-5 and V is TRBV5-1; 8 nucleotides line up with TRBD2. The V and J ends lost 6 bases and 1 base, in that order; junction bases with no gene match: 8. The CDR3 contains 15 residues. Per the germline V gene, CDR1 is SGHRS and CDR2 is YFSETQ. CDR3 in DNA: TGCGCCAGCATCCGGGGGGGTGAGGTCCAAGAGACCCAGTACTTC. Its protein product is CASIRGGEVQETQYF.

There are a few counts of this clonotype. The V gene is TRBV18, the J gene TRBJ1-1, with D perhaps TRBD1 (6 bases). This CDR3 comprises 13 residues. CDR1 is KGHSH and CDR2 is LQKENI in the germline V gene. V was trimmed by 4 bases and J by 5 bases, leaving 11 bases between them. The CDR3 DNA follows: TGTGCCAGCTCACGTGGCCAGGGGACTGAAGCTTTCTTT. Translation: CASSRGQGTEAFF.

The chain is built from TRBV6-5 and TRBJ2-3, with TRBD1 matching over 7 bases. This CDR3 comprises 15 residues. Germline-derived CDR1 and CDR2 are MNHEY and SVGAGI. With 5 bases clipped from V and 4 bases from J, the junction kept 9 bases outside the gene matches. CDR3 DNA: TGTGCCAGCAGTCGGAGTCCCGGGACAGCAGATACGCAGTATTTT. Its protein product is CASSRSPGTADTQYF.

This chain uses TRBV6-2 or TRBV6-3 with TRBJ2-1; D remains unclear. V lost 5 bases to trimming and J lost 8 bases, with 19 bases between them. This CDR3 contains 15 residues. Germline CDR1 is MNHEY and CDR2 is SVGEGT. The CDR3 DNA reads as TGTGCCAGCAGTGACCGGACCCGCCTGCTTTATGAGCAGTTCTTC. It yields the protein CASSDRTRLLYEQFF.

The CDR3 protein is CASSRAVDSAVKTQYF. The CDR3 DNA follows: TGTGCCAGCAGCCGCGCCGTGGACAGTGCGGTTAAGACCCAGTACTTC. V usage is TRBV7-9 and J usage is TRBJ2-5, with D perhaps TRBD1 (6 bases). CDR1 and CDR2 (germline): SEHNR, FQNEAQ (reference sequence). CDR3 length equals 16 residues. Between the trimmed V and J ends, which lost 5 bases and 6 bases, there was a span of 22 bases.

This clonotype showed up just a few times. The chain combines TRBV20-1 with TRBJ1-2; 9 bases match TRBD1. The CDR3 runs 13 residues. Germline-derived CDR1 and CDR2 are DFQATT and SNEGSKA (reference sequence). The V and J ends lost 3 bases and 7 bases, in that order; junction bases with no gene match: 6. The CDR3 nucleotides are TGCAGTGCTAGTGCACAGGGGGCGCTTGGCTACACCTTC. Protein: CSASAQGALGYTF.

This clonotype came up many times. The chain uses TRBV7-8 and TRBJ2-3, with 9 bases aligning to TRBD2. Germline lookup yields CDR1 SGHVS and CDR2 FQNEAQ. J gave up 2 bases and V 4 bases, and 7 bases lay outside the gene matches. The CDR3 spans 16 residues. The CDR3 loop is CASSSVAGATTDTQYF. The CDR3 DNA sequence: TGTGCCAGCAGCTCCGTAGCGGGGGCGACCACAGATACGCAGTATTTT. The variable domain in full, completed from reference TRBV7-8 and TRBJ2-3, reads GAGVSQSPRYKVAKRGQDVALRCDPISGHVSLFWYQQALGQGPEFLTYFQNEAQLDKSGLPSDRFFAERPEGSVSTLKIQRTQQEDSAVYLCASSSVAGATTDTQYFGPGTRLTVL.

This clonotype was counted a few times. The chain uses TRBV10-3 and TRBJ2-1, with D perhaps assigned TRBD1 or TRBD2 (5 bases each). Trimming cost V 4 bases and J 9 bases, with 16 bases left between them. The V gene's germline CDR1 is ENHRY and CDR2 SYGVKD. CDR3 size: 14 residues. CDR3 sequence: CAISGAREGSEQFF. The CDR3 DNA reads as TGTGCCATCAGTGGAGCCAGGGAAGGGAGTGAGCAGTTCTTC.

This clonotype occurred a few times. The CDR3 is CASSQDIGAGTGYGYTF. In DNA form, the CDR3 reads TGTGCCAGCAGCCAAGATATCGGGGCGGGGACTGGGTATGGCTACACCTTC. The V and J genes are TRBV4-2 and TRBJ1-2, with a tentative D call TRBD1 (5 bases). Trimming removed 0 bases at V and 5 bases at J, with 19 bases between. The CDR3 is 17 amino acids. The germline gives CDR1 LGHNA, CDR2 YNFKEQ.

The rearrangement joins TRBV20-1 to TRBJ2-2; 9 positions agree with TRBD2. Germline CDR1 and CDR2: DFQATT and SNEGSKA (reference sequence). The CDR3 has 13 residues. V gave up 3 bases and J gave up 6 bases; unmatched junction bases: 2. The CDR3 coding sequence is TGCAGTGCTAGTCTAGCGGGGCCCGGGGAGCTGTTTTTT. Protein sequence: CSASLAGPGELFF.

This clonotype has only a few counts. The CDR3 sequence: CATSRDAGPGELFF. The CDR3 nucleotides read TGTGCCACCAGCAGAGATGCAGGGCCCGGGGAGCTGTTTTTT. This chain uses TRBV15 with TRBJ2-2, with a weak D call TRBD1 (5 bases). Per the germline V gene, CDR1 is LNHNV and CDR2 is YYDKDF (reference sequence). There are 14 residues in the CDR3. Trimming removed 0 bases from V and 6 bases from J, with 8 bases in between.

The V call is TRBV20-1, the J call TRBJ1-5; no clear D. The CDR3 length is 15 residues. Germline V gene lookup returns CDR1 DFQATT and CDR2 SNEGSKA (reference sequence). Trimming left V 3 bases short and J 2 bases short, with 14 bases between. DNA for the CDR3: TGCAGTGCTAGTTTCGACTCTACGGGCAATCAGCCCCAGCATTTT. It encodes CSASFDSTGNQPQHF.